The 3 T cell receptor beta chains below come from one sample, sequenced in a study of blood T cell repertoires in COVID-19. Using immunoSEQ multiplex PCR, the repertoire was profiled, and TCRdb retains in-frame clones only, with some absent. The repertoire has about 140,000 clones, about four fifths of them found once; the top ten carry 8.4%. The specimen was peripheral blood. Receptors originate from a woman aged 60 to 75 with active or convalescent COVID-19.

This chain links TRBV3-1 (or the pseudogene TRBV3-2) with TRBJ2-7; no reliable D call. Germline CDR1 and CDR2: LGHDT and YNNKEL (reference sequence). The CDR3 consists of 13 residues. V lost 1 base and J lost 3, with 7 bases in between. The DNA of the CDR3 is TGTGCCAGCAGCCAAGGCTACCACTACGAGCAGTACGTC. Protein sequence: CASSQGYHYEQYV.

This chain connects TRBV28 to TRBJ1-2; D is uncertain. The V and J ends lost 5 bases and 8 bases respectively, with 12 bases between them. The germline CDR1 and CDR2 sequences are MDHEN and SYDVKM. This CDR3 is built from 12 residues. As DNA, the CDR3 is TGTGCCAGCAGTAACGGAGAATGGGGCTACACCTTC. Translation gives CASSNGEWGYTF.

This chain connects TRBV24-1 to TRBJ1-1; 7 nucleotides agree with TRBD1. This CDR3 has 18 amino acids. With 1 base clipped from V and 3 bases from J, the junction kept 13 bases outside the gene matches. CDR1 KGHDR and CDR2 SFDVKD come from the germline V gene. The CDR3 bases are TGTGCCACCAGTGATTTCGCCTCAGGGGGGAAGTCGGACACTGAAGCTTTCTTT. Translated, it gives CATSDFASGGKSDTEAFF.